This passage covers 26 T cell receptor beta chains from one sample sequenced in a study of T cells in Graves' hyperthyroidism and ophthalmopathy. Template material for amplifying TCR beta CDR3 regions consisted of RNA transcripts. TCR CDR3 regions were first amplified by RT-PCR with HTBI primers. TCRdb passed the multiplex PCR reads through MiXCR, listing each CDR3 protein once. The sample has approximately 600,000 distinct CDR3 sequences, about a sixth seen once. The sample taken for sequencing was blood. The receptors were gathered from a woman aged 25 to 39 with Graves' hyperthyroidism.

This clonotype was detected only a few times. The chain couples TRBV7-9 to TRBJ1-2; D unresolved. Per the germline V gene, CDR1 is SEHNR and CDR2 is FQNEAQ (reference sequence). V lost 2 bases to trimming and J lost 2 bases, with 12 bases between them. The CDR3 extends over 15 amino acids. This CDR3 is CASSLLAGRNYGYTF. The CDR3 DNA reads TGTGCCAGCAGCTTACTGGCAGGTCGGAACTATGGCTACACCTTC.

This clonotype was detected ten times or more. The rearrangement links TRBV28 to TRBJ2-3, with 8 positions matching TRBD1. Germline CDR1 MDHEN, CDR2 SYDVKM. The V segment lost 5 bases and the J segment 2 bases; nucleotides outside the gene matches: 3. The CDR3 has 14 amino acids. The CDR3 protein is CASSRTGHTDTQYF. In DNA form, the CDR3 reads TGTGCCAGCAGTCGGACAGGGCACACAGATACGCAGTATTTT.

This clonotype was counted at least ten times. This chain links TRBV12-5 with TRBJ2-1, with a tentative D call TRBD1 (6 bases). Germline V CDR1 and CDR2: LGHNT, FRNRAP. The length of the CDR3 is 14 residues. V was cut by 0 bases and J by 10 bases, with 13 bases left in between. The CDR3 region has the DNA TGTGCTAGTGGTTTGGTACAGGGTCGGGTCGAGCAGTTCTTC. Protein: CASGLVQGRVEQFF. The full variable domain, with the rest looked up from reference TRBV12-5 and TRBJ2-1, is DARVTQTPRHKVTEMGQEVTMRCQPILGHNTVFWYRQTMMQGLELLAYFRNRAPLDDSGMPKDRFSAEMPDATLATLKIQPSEPRDSAVYFCASGLVQGRVEQFFGPGTRLTVL.

In its sample, this clonotype was seen many times. The CDR3 protein is CASQSTRVLGEQYF. Here the CDR3 DNA reads TGTGCCAGCCAGTCTACGAGGGTCTTGGGCGAGCAGTACTTC. The chain joins TRBV28 to TRBJ2-7; maybe TRBD2 (5 bases). Trimming shortened V by 8 bases and J by 6 bases, and 20 bases separated the two germline ends. Germline V gene sequence: CDR1 MDHEN, CDR2 SYDVKM. This CDR3 has 14 residues. Complete variable domain (other parts from reference TRBV28 and TRBJ2-7): DVKVTQSSRYLVKRTGEKVFLECVQDMDHENMFWYRQDPGLGLRLIYFSYDVKMKEKGDIPEGYSVSREKKERFSLILESASTNQTSMYLCASQSTRVLGEQYFGPGTRLTVT.

This chain joins TRBV30 and TRBJ2-1; D is unresolved. Deletions cut 2 bases from V and 15 bases from J, with 20 bases between. CDR3 size: 13 residues. Germline-derived CDR1 and CDR2 are GTSNPN and SVGIG (reference sequence). Here the CDR3 reads CAWSPSGPPNMFF. The CDR3 DNA follows: TGTGCCTGGAGTCCGTCGGGCCCTCCGAATATGTTCTTC.

Only a few counts were recorded for this clonotype. The genes are TRBV4-2 and TRBJ1-1; D remains ambiguous. The V gene's germline CDR1 is LGHNA and CDR2 YNFKEQ. The V gene lost 0 bases and the J gene lost 2 bases, with 7 bases spanning the gap. This CDR3 region has 14 residues. DNA for the CDR3: TGTGCCAGCAGCCAAGACCCCGAAAACACTGAAGCTTTCTTT. Encoded protein: CASSQDPENTEAFF.

The chain uses TRBV4-2 and TRBJ2-7, with 7 bases that match TRBD1. The ends lost 2 bases at V and 2 bases at J; junction bases unmatched: 3. CDR1 LGHNA and CDR2 YNFKEQ come from the germline V gene. There are 14 residues in the CDR3. The chain's CDR3 is CASSQNRGPYEQYF. The CDR3, as DNA: TGTGCCAGCAGCCAAAACAGGGGACCCTACGAGCAGTACTTC.

J is TRBJ2-3 and V is TRBV9; 9 nucleotides line up with TRBD2. The germline V gene encodes CDR1 SGDLS and CDR2 YYNGEE. Germline trimming cut 4 bases from V and 1 base from J; bases unmatched to any gene: 16. CDR3 length: 19 amino acids. The CDR3 here is CASSSHLGGRASGTDTQYF. CDR3 coding DNA: TGTGCCAGCAGCTCGCACCTCGGCGGGAGGGCCTCGGGCACAGATACGCAGTATTTT.

This clonotype was recorded many times. The genes are TRBV28 and TRBJ2-5; possibly TRBD1 for D (5 bases). Germline V gene lookup returns CDR1 MDHEN and CDR2 SYDVKM. Trimming stripped 2 bases from V and 2 bases from J, with 15 bases between. The CDR3 length is 16 residues. CDR3 protein: CASSLPAGQHQETQYF. The DNA of the CDR3 is TGTGCCAGCAGTTTACCTGCAGGGCAACATCAAGAGACCCAGTACTTC. Combining the CDR3 with reference TRBV28 and TRBJ2-5 gives the whole variable domain DVKVTQSSRYLVKRTGEKVFLECVQDMDHENMFWYRQDPGLGLRLIYFSYDVKMKEKGDIPEGYSVSREKKERFSLILESASTNQTSMYLCASSLPAGQHQETQYFGPGTRLLVL.

This clonotype was counted at least ten times. The chain uses TRBV2 and TRBJ2-4, with a weak D call TRBD1 (6 bases). Trimming pared 6 bases from V and 6 bases from J, leaving 18 bases between. CDR3 size: 15 residues. The germline V gene has CDR1 SNHLY and CDR2 FYNNEI. Written as DNA, the CDR3 is TGTGCCAGCAGCCCGTGGGCAGGGGCGGGAAACATTCAGTACTTC. Encoded protein: CASSPWAGAGNIQYF. Drawing the rest from reference TRBV2 and TRBJ2-4, the complete variable domain is EPEVTQTPSHQVTQMGQEVILRCVPISNHLYFYWYRQILGQKVEFLVSFYNNEISEKSEIFDDQFSVERPDGSNFTLKIRSTKLEDSAMYFCASSPWAGAGNIQYFGAGTRLSVL.

This clonotype showed up many times. The genes are TRBV27 and TRBJ2-7; 11 positions agree with TRBD1. Germline trimming cut 5 bases from V and 7 bases from J; bases unmatched to any gene: 10. Germline CDR1 MNHEY, CDR2 SMNVEV (reference sequence). The CDR3 contains 15 residues. CDR3: CASSHRDRGMGEQYF. The CDR3 DNA reads TGTGCCAGCAGTCACCGGGACAGGGGGATGGGAGAGCAGTACTTC.

This sequence joins TRBV11-2 and TRBJ2-7; 8 bases are shared with TRBD2. Germline V gene data show CDR1 as SGHAT and CDR2 as FQNNGV. Trimming cost V 5 bases and J 3 bases; bases outside gene matches: 9. This CDR3 is built from 15 residues. In DNA form, the CDR3 reads TGTGCCAGCAGCCAAGTAACTAGCGGCCTCTACGAGCAGTACTTC. Translating it yields CASSQVTSGLYEQYF.

The genes are TRBV19 and TRBJ2-3; 7 bases match TRBD1. V shed 3 bases and J 2 bases; nucleotides not matched to a gene: 8. Germline V gives CDR1 LNHDA, CDR2 SQIVND (reference sequence). The CDR3 sequence is 16 residues long. Here the CDR3 DNA reads TGTGCCAGTAGTATTATCGTTGGGACAGACACAGATACGCAGTATTTT. Translation gives CASSIIVGTDTDTQYF. The whole variable domain, remainder taken from reference TRBV19 and TRBJ2-3, is DGGITQSPKYLFRKEGQNVTLSCEQNLNHDAMYWYRQDPGQGLRLIYYSQIVNDFQKGDIAEGYSVSREKKESFPLTVTSAQKNPTAFYLCASSIIVGTDTDTQYFGPGTRLTVL.

This clonotype showed up just a few times. V and J are TRBV27 and TRBJ2-2, with 13 bases matching TRBD2. CDR1 MNHEY and CDR2 SMNVEV come from the germline V gene (reference sequence). The CDR3 spans 15 residues. J was trimmed by 4 bases and V by 6 bases; bases with no gene match: 2. In DNA, the CDR3 is TGTGCCAGCAGGACTAGCGGGAGGATCACCGGGGAGCTGTTTTTT. Residues: CASRTSGRITGELFF.

In this sample, this clonotype turned up many times. This chain connects TRBV6-1 to TRBJ2-3, with D unclear. This CDR3 comprises 13 residues. In germline, CDR1 is MNHNS, CDR2 SASEGT. Trimming pared 10 bases from V and 2 bases from J, leaving 13 bases between. The DNA for the CDR3 is TGTGCCATCGATGACACATACACAGATACGCAGTATTTT. As protein: CAIDDTYTDTQYF.

This clonotype was detected ten times or more. The chain has TRBV30 and TRBJ2-3; TRBD2 aligns across 14 bases. The CDR3 runs 17 residues. Germline trimming cut 4 bases from V and 2 bases from J; bases unmatched to any gene: 8. From germline, CDR1 is GTSNPN and CDR2 SVGIG (reference sequence). CDR3 amino acids: CAWTNPGLAGATDTQYF. The CDR3 DNA reads as TGTGCCTGGACCAATCCGGGACTAGCGGGAGCCACAGATACGCAGTATTTT.

This chain links TRBV10-3 with TRBJ1-3; the D is unclear. Germline loops: CDR1 ENHRY, CDR2 SYGVKD. This CDR3 has 14 residues. V was shortened by 4 bases and J by 0 bases, with 7 bases between the two germline ends. CDR3 DNA sequence: TGTGCCATCAGTGCGTTGGGCTCTGGAAACACCATATATTTT. This gives the protein CAISALGSGNTIYF.

This clonotype was observed a handful of times. A much larger clone differs from this one at a single base, so this may be a read error. The chain combines TRBV7-8 with TRBJ2-3; D uncertain. The CDR3 contains 13 residues. Looked up from germline, CDR1 is SGHVS and CDR2 is FQNEAQ. In DNA form, the CDR3 reads TGTGCCAACAGCTCGACCCGCACAGATACGCAGTATTTT. This translates into CANSSTRTDTQYF.

This clonotype was detected many times. The rearrangement uses TRBV6-5 and TRBJ1-6, with 8 bases that match TRBD1. Germline V gives CDR1 MNHEY, CDR2 SVGAGI. V lost 0 bases, J lost 9 bases, and 7 bases stayed unmatched. The CDR3 extends over 16 amino acids. The CDR3 bases are TGTGCCAGCAGTTACTCCAACAGGGGGTTGGGTTCACCCCTCCACTTT. It specifies CASSYSNRGLGSPLHF.

Many counts were recorded for this clonotype. This chain links TRBV18 with TRBJ1-4; D is uncertain. Germline assignment: CDR1 KGHSH and CDR2 LQKENI. The CDR3 runs 15 residues. The ends were cut back, 0 bases at V and 8 bases at J, with 13 bases in the middle. The CDR3 sequence: CASSPPSLQGEKLFF. The CDR3, as DNA: TGTGCCAGCTCACCACCGTCCTTACAAGGGGAAAAACTGTTTTTT.

This clonotype was counted at least ten times. CDR3 sequence reads: CASQGRQFF. The CDR3 DNA is TGTGCCTCACAGGGGAGGCAGTTCTTC. V is TRBV28 and J is TRBJ2-1; 7 positions match TRBD1. CDR1 is MDHEN and CDR2 is SYDVKM in the germline V gene. With 11 bases clipped from V and 12 bases from J, the junction kept 4 bases outside the gene matches. The CDR3 is 9 residues long.

In this sample, this clonotype turned up many times. This chain connects TRBV20-1 to TRBJ2-7; the D gene is possibly TRBD1 (5 bases). V lost 6 bases to trimming and J lost 2 bases, with 8 bases between them. Germline assignment: CDR1 DFQATT and CDR2 SNEGSKA (reference sequence). The CDR3 extends over 11 amino acids. CDR3 in DNA: TGCAGTGCACCGACAGCCTACGAGCAGTACTTC. This gives the protein CSAPTAYEQYF.

As regards this clonotype: One end of the junction varies from germline; a read error may be responsible. The chain employs TRBV20-1 and TRBJ1-1; D unclear. This CDR3 comprises 15 residues. Per the germline V gene, CDR1 is DFQATT and CDR2 is SNEGSKA (reference sequence). The CDR3 DNA sequence: TGCAGTGCTAGAGATCTGAGCAGCCTAAACACTAAAGCTTTCTTT. Its translation: CSARDLSSLNTKAFF.

At least ten counts were recorded for this clonotype. This chain connects TRBV7-3 to TRBJ2-7; D call uncertain. Per germline, CDR1 SGHTA and CDR2 FQGTGA. Trimming pared 2 bases from V and 7 bases from J, leaving 12 bases between. The CDR3 has 13 amino acids. Here the CDR3 DNA reads TGTGCCAGCAGCTTAGGCCAATGGGCTGAGCAGTACTTC. Its translation: CASSLGQWAEQYF.

This clonotype was observed a handful of times. The rearrangement links TRBV7-3 to TRBJ2-2, with D uncertain. Germline V CDR1 and CDR2: SGHTA, FQGTGA. There are 14 residues in the CDR3. The germline V and J ends were trimmed by 5 bases and 7 bases, with 14 bases remaining between them. CDR3 bases: TGTGCCAGCAGCGTCAGCCCGCGGATCGGGGAGCTGTTTTTT. Translating gives CASSVSPRIGELFF. Full variable domain (remainder filled in from reference TRBV7-3 and TRBJ2-2): GAGVSQTPSNKVTEKGKYVELRCDPISGHTALYWYRQSLGQGPEFLIYFQGTGAADDSGLPNDRFFAVRPEGSVSTLKIQRTERGDSAVYLCASSVSPRIGELFFGEGSRLTVL.

This chain joins TRBV3-1 and TRBJ2-1; D is unresolved. Germline loops: CDR1 LGHDT, CDR2 YNNKEL (reference sequence). This CDR3 spans 13 amino acids. Trimming took 0 bases from V and 7 from J, leaving 7 bases between them. The chain's CDR3 is CASSQDLGNEQFF. CDR3 nucleotides: TGTGCCAGCAGCCAAGATCTGGGGAATGAGCAGTTCTTC.